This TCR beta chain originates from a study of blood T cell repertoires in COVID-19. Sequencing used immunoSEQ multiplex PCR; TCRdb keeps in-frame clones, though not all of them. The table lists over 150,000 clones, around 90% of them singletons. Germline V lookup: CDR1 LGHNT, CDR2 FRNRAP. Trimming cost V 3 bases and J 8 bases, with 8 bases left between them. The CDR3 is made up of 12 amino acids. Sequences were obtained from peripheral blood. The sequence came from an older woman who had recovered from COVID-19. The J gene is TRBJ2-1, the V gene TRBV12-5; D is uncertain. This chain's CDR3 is CASGFSLHEQFF. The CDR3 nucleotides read TGTGCTAGTGGTTTTAGTCTTCATGAGCAGTTCTTC.